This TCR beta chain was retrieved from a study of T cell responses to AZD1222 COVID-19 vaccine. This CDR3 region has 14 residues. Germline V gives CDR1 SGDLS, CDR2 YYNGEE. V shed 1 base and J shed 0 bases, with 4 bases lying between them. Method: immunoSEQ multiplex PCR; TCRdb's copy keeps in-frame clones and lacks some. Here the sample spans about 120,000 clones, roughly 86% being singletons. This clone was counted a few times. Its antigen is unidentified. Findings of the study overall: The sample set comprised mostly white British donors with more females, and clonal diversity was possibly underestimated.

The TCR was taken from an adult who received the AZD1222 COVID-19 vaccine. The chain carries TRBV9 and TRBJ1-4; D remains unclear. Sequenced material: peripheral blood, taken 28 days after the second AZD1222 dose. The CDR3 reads CASSVNPTNEKLFF. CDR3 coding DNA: TGTGCCAGCAGCGTAAATCCAACTAATGAAAAACTGTTTTTT.